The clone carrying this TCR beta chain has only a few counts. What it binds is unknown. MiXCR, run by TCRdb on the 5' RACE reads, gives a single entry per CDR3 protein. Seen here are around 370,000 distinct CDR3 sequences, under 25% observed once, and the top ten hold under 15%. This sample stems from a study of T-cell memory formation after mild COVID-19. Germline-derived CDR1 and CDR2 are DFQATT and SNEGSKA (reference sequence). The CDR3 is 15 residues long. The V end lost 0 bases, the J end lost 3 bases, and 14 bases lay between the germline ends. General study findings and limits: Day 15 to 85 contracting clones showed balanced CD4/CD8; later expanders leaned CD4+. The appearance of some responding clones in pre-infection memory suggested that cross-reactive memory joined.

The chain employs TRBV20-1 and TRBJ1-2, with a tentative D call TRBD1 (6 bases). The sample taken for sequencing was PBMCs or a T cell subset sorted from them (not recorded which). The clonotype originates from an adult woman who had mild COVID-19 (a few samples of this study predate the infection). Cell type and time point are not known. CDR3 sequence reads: CSARDPKGGDYGYTF. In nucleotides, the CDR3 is TGCAGTGCTAGAGATCCGAAGGGGGGGGACTATGGCTACACCTTC.